Presented here are 3 T cell receptor beta chains from one specimen sequenced in a study of shared clonotypes between healthy human individuals. TCRdb's copy holds only in-frame clones and misses some; the assay was immunoSEQ multiplex PCR. The sample yields more than 1.2 million clones, around 98.5% seen once. Sequencing was carried out using naive CD4+ T cells sorted from blood. Subset given: CD45RA+ positively selected. The receptors here all came from a man aged 25 to 45 in good health.

V is TRBV14 and J is TRBJ1-5, with TRBD1 matching 8 bases. Germline V gene data show CDR1 as SGHDN and CDR2 as FVKESK. The CDR3 runs to 18 residues. V lost 0 bases to trimming and J lost 0 bases; unmatched junction nucleotides: 7. For the CDR3, the DNA is TGTGCCAGCAGCCAAGACCCCGGGACAGGTTATAGCAATCAGCCCCAGCATTTT. Translation gives CASSQDPGTGYSNQPQHF.

The V and J genes are TRBV11-3 and TRBJ1-3; 7 bases fit TRBD1. This CDR3 contains 15 residues. CDR1 is SGHNT and CDR2 is YENEEA in the germline V gene. J lost 4 bases, V lost 5 bases, and 8 bases had no gene match. CDR3 DNA: TGTGCCAGCAGCGTTGACAGGGCTTACGGAAACACCATATATTTT. Residues: CASSVDRAYGNTIYF.

J is TRBJ2-7 and V is TRBV9, with 7 positions matching TRBD2. Losses at the gene ends were 0 bases for V and 6 bases for J; bases not matched to a gene: 12. There are 16 residues in the CDR3. Germline V gives CDR1 SGDLS, CDR2 YYNGEE. This CDR3 reads CASSVVGGGPPGEQYF. CDR3 DNA: TGTGCCAGCAGCGTAGTCGGGGGAGGGCCTCCCGGCGAGCAGTACTTC. Full variable domain (outside the CDR3, taken from reference TRBV9 and TRBJ2-7): DSGVTQTPKHLITATGQRVTLRCSPRSGDLSVYWYQQSLDQGLQFLIQYYNGEERAKGNILERFSAQQFPDLHSELNLSSLELGDSALYFCASSVVGGGPPGEQYFGPGTRLTVT.